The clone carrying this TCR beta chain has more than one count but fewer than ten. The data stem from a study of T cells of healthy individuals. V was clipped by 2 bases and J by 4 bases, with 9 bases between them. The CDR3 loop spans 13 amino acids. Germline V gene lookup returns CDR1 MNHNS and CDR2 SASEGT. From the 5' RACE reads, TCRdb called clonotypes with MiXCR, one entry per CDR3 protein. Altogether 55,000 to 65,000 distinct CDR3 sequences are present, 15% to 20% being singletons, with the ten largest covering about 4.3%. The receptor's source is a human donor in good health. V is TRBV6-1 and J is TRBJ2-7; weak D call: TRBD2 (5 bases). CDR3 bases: TGTGCCAGCAGTGAACAACCGGGGTACGAGCAGTACTTC. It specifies CASSEQPGYEQYF.